The TCR beta chain under discussion was sequenced for a study of regulatory T cells in long-lasting Graves disease. Study-level information: Freshly diagnosed Graves' patients had used antithyroid drugs for under 3 months.

Time point reported: newly diagnosed GD, antithyroid drugs for less than 3 months. Scientists built the TCR library using RNA that was extracted from PBMCs. Construction of the TCR beta libraries employed iRepertoire HTBI primers in conjunction with Arm-PCR of CDR3 regions. MiXCR was run by TCRdb on the multiplex PCR reads, yielding one entry per CDR3 protein. The repertoire consists of over 450,000 distinct CDR3 sequences, with 12% occurring once and the leading ten covering roughly 8.9%. At least ten counts were recorded for this clonotype. These records were also assigned to another study, of T cells in Graves' hyperthyroidism and ophthalmopathy. That publication notes: When ophthalmopathy did not progress within 18 months, Graves' hyperthyroidism was considered stable.

The receptor comes from a woman under 40 with Graves disease. The sample was peripheral blood mononuclear cells (PBMCs), taken at new diagnosis, from a patient treated with antithyroid drugs.

The CDR3 reads CASSIGLRGQPQHF. The CDR3, as DNA: TGTGCCAGTAGTATAGGCTTAAGGGGGCAGCCCCAGCATTTT. The V and J genes are TRBV19 and TRBJ1-5, with a tentative D call TRBD1 (6 bases). Trimming shortened V by 1 base and J by 7 bases, and 11 bases separated the two germline ends. Germline V gives CDR1 LNHDA, CDR2 SQIVND (reference sequence). The CDR3 has 14 residues.